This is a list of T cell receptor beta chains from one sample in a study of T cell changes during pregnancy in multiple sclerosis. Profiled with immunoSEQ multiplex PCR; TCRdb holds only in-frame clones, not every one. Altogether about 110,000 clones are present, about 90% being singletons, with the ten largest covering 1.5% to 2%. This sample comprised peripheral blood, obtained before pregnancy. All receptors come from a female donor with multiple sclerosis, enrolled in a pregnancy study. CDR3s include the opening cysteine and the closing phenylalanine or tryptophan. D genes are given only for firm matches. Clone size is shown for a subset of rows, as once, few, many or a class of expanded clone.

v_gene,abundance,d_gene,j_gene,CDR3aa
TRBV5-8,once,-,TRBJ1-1,CASSETQIEAFF
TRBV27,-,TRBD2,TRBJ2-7,CASSGLAGDEQYF
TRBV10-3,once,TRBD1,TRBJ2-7,CAISTGTGGSEQYF
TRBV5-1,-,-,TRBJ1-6,CASSLAFSGPGALRSPLHF
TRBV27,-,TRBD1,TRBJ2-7,CASSLTSGTVSYEQYF
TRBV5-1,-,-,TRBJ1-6,CASSFNRDNSPLHF
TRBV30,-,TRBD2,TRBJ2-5,CAWSPGLAGGGGWTQYF
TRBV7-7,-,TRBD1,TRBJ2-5,CASSLLQGVQETQYF
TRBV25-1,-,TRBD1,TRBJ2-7,CASSARTGRRYEQYF
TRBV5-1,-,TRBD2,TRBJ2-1,CASSPLGLEGNEQFF
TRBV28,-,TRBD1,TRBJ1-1,CASSMYRGRGTEAFF
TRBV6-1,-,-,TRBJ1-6,CASSVTGGSPLHF
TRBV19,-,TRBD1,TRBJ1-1,CASSITGGYTEAFF
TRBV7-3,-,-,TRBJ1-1,CASSLNGYTEAFF
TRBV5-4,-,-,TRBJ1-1,CASSLGVKAGGDTEAFF
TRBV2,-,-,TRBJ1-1,CASTYRVTMNTEAFF
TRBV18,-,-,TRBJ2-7,CASSQRGGVPSYEQYF
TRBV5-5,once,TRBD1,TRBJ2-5,CASSYQQGWETQYF
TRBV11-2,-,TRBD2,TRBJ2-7,CASSSAGTSPLSAYEQYF
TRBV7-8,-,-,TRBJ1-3,CASSLAASGNTIYF
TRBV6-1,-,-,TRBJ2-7,CASSPRRGSYEQYF
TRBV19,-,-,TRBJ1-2,CATRTDSYGYTF
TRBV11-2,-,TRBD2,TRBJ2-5,CASSLRELAGVMETQYF
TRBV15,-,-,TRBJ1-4,CATSSRGEWNEKLFF
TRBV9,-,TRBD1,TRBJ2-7,CASSGSGTAGYEQYF
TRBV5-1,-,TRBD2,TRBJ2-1,CASSFSGRADNEQFF
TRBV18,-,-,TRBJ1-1,CASSPSRSTEAFF
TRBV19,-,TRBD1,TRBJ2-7,CASSMVGGLFEQYF
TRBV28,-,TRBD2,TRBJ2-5,CASSFHLAGAEPNKETQYF
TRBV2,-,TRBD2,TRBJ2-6,CASSEYGGEGANVLTF
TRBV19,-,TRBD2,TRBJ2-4,CASSIQTSGSRNIQYF
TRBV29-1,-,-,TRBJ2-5,CSVEVSQETQYF
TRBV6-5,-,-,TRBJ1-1,CASSTGNTEAFF
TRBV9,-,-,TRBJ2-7,CASSVLGASGGEQYF
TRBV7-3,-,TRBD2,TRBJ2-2,CASSLSQREGNTGELFF
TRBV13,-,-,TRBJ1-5,CASSLTQKNQPQHF
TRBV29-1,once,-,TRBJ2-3,CSVEDRSRTSTDTQYF
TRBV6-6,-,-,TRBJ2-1,CASSLSLAYNEQFF
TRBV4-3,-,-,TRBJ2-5,CASSQESRVATQYF
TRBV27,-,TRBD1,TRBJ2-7,CASSSKLTGGPYEQYF
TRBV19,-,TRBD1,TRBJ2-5,CASSILGQVETQYF
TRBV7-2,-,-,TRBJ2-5,CASSLGHQETQYF
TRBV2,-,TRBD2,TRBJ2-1,CASSLFLAGDGNEQFF
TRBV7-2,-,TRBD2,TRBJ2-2,CASTRGLNTGELFF
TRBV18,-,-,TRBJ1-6,CASSPRSQENSPLHF
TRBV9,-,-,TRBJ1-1,CASSVAVGGHAEAFF
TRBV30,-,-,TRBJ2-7,CAWSNRDYEQYF
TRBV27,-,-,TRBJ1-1,CASRQGGRTEAFF
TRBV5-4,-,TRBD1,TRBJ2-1,CASIGQGANEQFF
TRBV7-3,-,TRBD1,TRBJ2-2,CASSSPGQGAGELFF
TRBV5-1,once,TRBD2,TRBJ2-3,CASSLLAGGTDTQYF
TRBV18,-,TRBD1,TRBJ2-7,CASSPGQTAYEQYF
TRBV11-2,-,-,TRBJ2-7,CASVEDRNYEQYF
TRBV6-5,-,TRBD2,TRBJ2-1,CASSYGAGDGGNEQFF
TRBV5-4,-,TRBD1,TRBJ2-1,CASSLRTGNYNEQFF
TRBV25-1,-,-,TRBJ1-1,CASRGPAGGMSTEAFF
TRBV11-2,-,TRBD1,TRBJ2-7,CASSSPRGGSLTYEQYF